This TCR beta chain was sequenced during a study of radiotherapy plus CTLA-4 blockade in lung cancer listed by TCRdb under 2018. Regarding the research as a whole: Objective responses were observed in 18% of enrolled patients, and disease control was achieved in less than 40%.

What the authors observed across the whole study: After treatment with radiotherapy and ipilimumab, TCR clones that originated in tumors expanded in peripheral blood. Increased serum interferon-beta after radiation, together with early dynamic changes in blood T cell clones, were reported to be the strongest predictors of response.

Remarks on this clone: What this receptor recognizes is not known. The record has no base qualities; no much larger clone is one base away.

Receptor libraries were prepared by the immunoSEQ multiplex PCR assay. This is the immuneACCESS table as TCRdb keeps it, with only in-frame sequences that have V and J called. A part of the clones is gone; compared with another copy, unresolved V genes explain less than half, and the rest is unexplained. In all, the sample holds more than 90,000 clones, and approximately 86% of those were seen once. The top ten clonotypes cover 4.5% to 6% of the sample. In this study, focal radiation therapy paired with CTLA-4 blockade (ipilimumab) was tested in patients who had chemo-refractory metastatic non-small-cell lung cancer. Sequences SGHAT (CDR1) and FQNNGV (CDR2) are obtained from the germline V gene. Reading from cysteine to phenylalanine, the CDR3 counts 15 amino acids. Only the CDR3 DNA is retained, 45 bases long and in frame from the first base. Germline trimming amounts to 5 bases on V and 5 bases on J, with 7 as the count of junction bases outside the gene matches.

This clonotype was obtained from a human donor with non-small cell lung cancer that progressed on radiotherapy plus ipilimumab. Here the sequenced sample was peripheral blood, taken from a patient treated with radiotherapy plus ipilimumab. This receptor chain uses TRBV11-2 and TRBJ1-5; 9 bases in the junction line up with TRBD1. Read as DNA, the sequence is TGTGCCAGCAGCCCCGGGACAGGGTACCATCAGCCCCAGCATTTT. This yields the protein CASSPGTGYHQPQHF. The CDR3, completed at both ends by the reference TRBV11-2 and TRBJ1-5 genes, gives the full variable domain EAGVAQSPRYKIIEKRQSVAFWCNPISGHATLYWYQQILGQGPKLLIQFQNNGVVDDSQLPKDRFSAERLKGVDSTLKIQPAKLEDSAVYLCASSPGTGYHQPQHFGDGTRLSIL.